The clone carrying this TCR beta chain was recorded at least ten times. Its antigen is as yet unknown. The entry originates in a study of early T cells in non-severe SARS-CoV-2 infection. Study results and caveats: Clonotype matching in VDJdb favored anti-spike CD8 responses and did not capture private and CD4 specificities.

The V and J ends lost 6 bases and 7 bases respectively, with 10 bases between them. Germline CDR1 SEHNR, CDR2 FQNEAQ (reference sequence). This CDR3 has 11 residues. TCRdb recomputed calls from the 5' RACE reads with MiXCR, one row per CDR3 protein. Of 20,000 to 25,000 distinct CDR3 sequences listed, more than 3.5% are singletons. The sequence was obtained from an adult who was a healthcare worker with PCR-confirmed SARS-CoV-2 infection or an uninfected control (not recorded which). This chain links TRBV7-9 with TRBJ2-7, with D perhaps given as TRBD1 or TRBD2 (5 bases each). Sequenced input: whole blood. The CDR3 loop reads CASSTEGEQYF. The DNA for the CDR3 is TGTGCCAGCAGTACCGAGGGGGAGCAGTACTTC.